A single sample is the source of the 2 T cell receptor beta chains below, sequenced in a study of blood T cell repertoires in COVID-19. Repertoires were generated with immunoSEQ multiplex PCR, while TCRdb's copy carries only in-frame clones and drops some. The sample shows 150,000 to 200,000 clones, approximately 88% of them seen only once. Material: peripheral blood. The receptors come from a woman aged 80 or over with active or convalescent COVID-19.

This chain joins TRBV7-2 and TRBJ1-4, with 11 nucleotides matching TRBD1. Per germline, CDR1 SGHTA and CDR2 FQGNSA. The CDR3 has 14 amino acids. The junction had 6 bases not matched to a gene; V was cut back by 7 bases and J by 8 bases. CDR3 sequence (DNA): TGTGCCAGCACCGGGACAGGGGGAACGGAAAAACTGTTTTTT. Its protein is CASTGTGGTEKLFF.

The rearrangement links TRBV14 to TRBJ2-1; 8 bases are a match to TRBD1. Germline V CDR1 and CDR2: SGHDN, FVKESK. This CDR3 is 15 amino acids long. The V and J ends lost 0 bases and 9 bases, in that order; junction bases with no gene match: 7. The CDR3 DNA is TGTGCCAGCAGCCAAGATTGGGCAGGGGGCAGTGAGCAGTTCTTC. This codes for CASSQDWAGGSEQFF.